The 32 T cell receptor beta chains below were found in one sample sequenced in a study of molecular identifiers for immune sequencing clone quantification. TCRdb reanalysed the PCR reads using MiXCR and keeps one entry per CDR3 protein. The sample shows 350,000 or so distinct CDR3 sequences, about 20% of them seen only once. Input material: naive CD8+ T cells from blood, with Jurkat cell RNA spiked in. Subset reported: FACS-sorted CD8+CD4-CCR7+CD45RA+ naive T cells. These receptors all come from a human donor in good health. Some libraries in this study had Jurkat cell RNA spiked in.

The table lists this clonotype with many counts. This sequence joins TRBV13 and TRBJ1-5, with unresolved D. This CDR3 comprises 15 residues. V lost 0 bases and J lost 1, with 7 bases in between. Germline loops: CDR1 PRHDT, CDR2 FYEKMQ (reference sequence). CDR3 region: CASSLGARSNQPQHF. Here the CDR3 DNA reads TGTGCCAGCAGCTTAGGGGCGCGAAGCAATCAGCCCCAGCATTTT.

This clonotype has ten or more counts. The chain employs TRBV13 and TRBJ2-6; 7 bases agree with TRBD1. Trimming at V came to 6 bases and at J to 9 bases, leaving 8 bases not matched to a gene. This CDR3 spans 14 amino acids. CDR1 and CDR2 from the germline V gene are PRHDT and FYEKMQ (reference sequence). Written as DNA, the CDR3 is TGTGCCAGCAGAACTGACAGGGTAGGCAACGTCCTGACTTTC. It is translated as CASRTDRVGNVLTF.

The V gene is TRBV5-8, the J gene TRBJ1-5; D not certain. Trimming stripped 4 bases from V and 0 bases from J, with 14 bases between. CDR1 is SGHTS and CDR2 is YDEGEE in the germline V gene. The length of the CDR3 is 16 residues. The CDR3 protein is CASSPRGPYSNQPQHF. DNA for the CDR3: TGTGCCAGCAGCCCTCGAGGACCTTATAGCAATCAGCCCCAGCATTTT. Using reference TRBV5-8 and TRBJ1-5 for the parts outside the CDR3, the full variable domain is EAGVTQSPTHLIKTRGQQATLRCSPISGHTSVYWYQQALGLGLQFLLWYDEGEERNRGNFPPRFSGRQFPNYSSELNVNALELEDSALYLCASSPRGPYSNQPQHFGDGTRLSIL.

Regarding this clonotype: Being one base from a much bigger clone, this may be a read error. CDR3 in amino acids: CATSRDGDTQYF. The CDR3 DNA reads as TGTGCCACCAGCAGAGATGGAGATACGCAGTATTTT. The chain carries TRBV15 and TRBJ2-3; D is ambiguous. V shed 0 bases and J shed 5 bases, with 3 bases lying between them. The CDR3 consists of 12 residues. Germline V gene lookup returns CDR1 LNHNV and CDR2 YYDKDF (reference sequence).

This clonotype came up many times. This sequence joins TRBV19 and TRBJ1-3, with D hard to call. Trimming shortened V by 3 bases and J by 1 base, and 7 bases separated the two germline ends. CDR1 and CDR2 from the germline V gene are LNHDA and SQIVND (reference sequence). The CDR3 spans 14 residues. The CDR3 DNA reads as TGTGCCAGTAGTATGTGGTTTTCTGGAAACACCATATATTTT. This translates into CASSMWFSGNTIYF.

This clonotype was seen at least ten times. V usage is TRBV7-2 and J usage is TRBJ2-6, with D unresolved. Germline V gene sequence: CDR1 SGHTA, CDR2 FQGNSA. V was shortened by 1 base and J by 0 bases, with 10 bases between the two germline ends. CDR3 size: 17 residues. This CDR3 reads CASSLDGRPSGANVLTF. The CDR3 region has the DNA TGTGCCAGCAGCTTAGACGGCAGGCCCTCTGGGGCCAACGTCCTGACTTTC. Complete variable domain (other parts from reference TRBV7-2 and TRBJ2-6): GAGVSQSPSNKVTEKGKDVELRCDPISGHTALYWYRQSLGQGLEFLIYFQGNSAPDKSGLPSDRFSAERTGGSVSTLTIQRTQQEDSAVYLCASSLDGRPSGANVLTFGAGSRLTVL.

This clonotype was found a few times. This sequence joins TRBV27 and TRBJ2-2; 16 nucleotides match TRBD2. Germline CDR1 reads MNHEY; CDR2 reads SMNVEV (reference sequence). The V and J ends lost 6 bases and 7 bases, in that order; junction bases with no gene match: 14. CDR3 length: 19 amino acids. The CDR3 sequence is CASSLGLAGGPITIGELFF. As DNA, the CDR3 is TGTGCCAGCAGCTTGGGACTAGCGGGGGGGCCGATAACTATCGGGGAGCTGTTTTTT.

CDR3 loop: CASTGDGTDTQYF. Here the CDR3 DNA reads TGTGCCAGCACCGGAGATGGTACAGATACGCAGTATTTT. The chain has TRBV28 and TRBJ2-3, with no clear D. V lost 7 bases and J 3 bases, leaving 11 bases between the germline ends. The CDR3 has 13 amino acids. Germline V gene lookup returns CDR1 MDHEN and CDR2 SYDVKM.

This clonotype has more than one count but fewer than ten. This rearrangement joins TRBV5-5 to TRBJ2-2, with D hard to call. Germline lookup yields CDR1 SGHKS and CDR2 YYEKEE (reference sequence). The CDR3 loop spans 14 amino acids. Trimming took off 4 bases at V and 0 bases at J, with 7 bases between the two ends. CDR3 sequence reads: CASSNHTNTGELFF. In DNA form, the CDR3 reads TGTGCCAGCAGCAATCACACGAACACCGGGGAGCTGTTTTTT. The full variable domain, its missing parts supplied by reference TRBV5-5 and TRBJ2-2, is DAGVTQSPTHLIKTRGQQVTLRCSPISGHKSVSWYQQVLGQGPQFIFQYYEKEERGRGNFPDRFSARQFPNYSSELNVNALLLGDSALYLCASSNHTNTGELFFGEGSRLTVL.

The chain links TRBV7-9 to TRBJ2-7, with D maybe TRBD1 (5 bases). The CDR3 covers 15 residues. With 4 bases removed from V and 5 bases from J, the gap between germline ends came to 18 bases. The germline gives CDR1 SEHNR, CDR2 FQNEAQ (reference sequence). The chain's CDR3 is CASSSVSSLGDEQYF. The CDR3 coding sequence is TGTGCCAGCAGCTCTGTCTCCTCATTAGGGGACGAGCAGTACTTC.

Remarks on this clonotype: A much bigger clone sits one base away, suggesting this may be a read error. It is likely a read error, because the conserved phenylalanine at the end of the CDR3 is missing. The chain joins TRBV12-3 or TRBV12-4 to TRBJ2-1, with a tentative D call TRBD1 (5 bases). Trimming took 3 bases from V and 7 from J, leaving 13 bases between them. The CDR3 covers 14 residues. DNA of the CDR3: TGTGCCAGCAGTTTTGGTGGTAGGGGTAATGAGCAGTTCCTC. Protein sequence: CASSFGGRGNEQFL.

This clonotype was recorded a few times. The rearrangement uses TRBV2 and TRBJ2-7, with TRBD1 as a possible D gene (6 bases). CDR3 size: 13 residues. Trimming took off 4 bases at V and 3 bases at J, with 10 bases between the two ends. Germline V gene sequence: CDR1 SNHLY, CDR2 FYNNEI. CDR3 amino acids: CASSGDTYYEQYF. CDR3 sequence (DNA): TGTGCCAGCAGTGGGGACACCTACTACGAGCAGTACTTC. Filled out from reference TRBV2 and TRBJ2-7, the complete variable domain reads EPEVTQTPSHQVTQMGQEVILRCVPISNHLYFYWYRQILGQKVEFLVSFYNNEISEKSEIFDDQFSVERPDGSNFTLKIRSTKLEDSAMYFCASSGDTYYEQYFGPGTRLTVT.

This clonotype was seen more than once but under ten times. This chain uses TRBV20-1 with TRBJ2-1, with TRBD2 identical over 11 bases. CDR1 and CDR2 from the germline V gene are DFQATT and SNEGSKA (reference sequence). The CDR3 has 14 residues. The trim removed 3 bases at V and 4 bases at J, leaving 2 bases unmatched. CDR3 DNA: TGCAGTGCTAGGACTAGCGGGACTTACAATGAGCAGTTCTTC. Its translation: CSARTSGTYNEQFF.

This clonotype turned up a few times. The chain joins TRBV5-6 to TRBJ2-7, with 12 nucleotides matching TRBD2. The CDR3 extends over 16 amino acids. V dropped 0 bases and J dropped 7; count of bases not matched to a gene: 8. CDR1 and CDR2 from the germline V gene are SGHDT and YYEEEE. CDR3 nucleotide sequence: TGTGCCAGCAGCTTGGGTGCTAGCGGGGGGGCGGGAGAGCAGTACTTC. Amino acid sequence: CASSLGASGGAGEQYF.

This clonotype has ten or more counts. CDR3 coding DNA: TGTGCCAGCAGCCGGACAGGGAGCTCCTACGAGCAGTACTTC. This gives the protein CASSRTGSSYEQYF. The V gene is TRBV3-1, the J gene TRBJ2-7; 8 bases are a match to TRBD1. V gave up 4 bases and J gave up 0 bases; unmatched junction bases: 2. This CDR3 comprises 14 residues. Looked up from germline, CDR1 is LGHDT and CDR2 is YNNKEL (reference sequence).

The chain uses TRBV3-1 and TRBJ2-5; 9 nucleotides match TRBD1. The CDR3 is 15 residues long. J lost 5 bases, V lost 0 bases, and 4 bases had no gene match. Germline assignment: CDR1 LGHDT and CDR2 YNNKEL (reference sequence). CDR3 nucleotide sequence: TGTGCCAGCAGCCAAGAGGGACAGGGCCTCGAGACCCAGTACTTC. It encodes CASSQEGQGLETQYF.

This chain uses TRBV6-5 with TRBJ1-3; perhaps TRBD1 as D (6 bases). The CDR3 sequence is 21 residues long. With 0 bases removed from V and 0 bases from J, the gap between germline ends came to 24 bases. The germline CDR1 and CDR2 sequences are MNHEY and SVGAGI. The CDR3 DNA follows: TGTGCCAGCAGTTACTCGTCGTGGACAGCGGCCTCTCCGAGCTCTGGAAACACCATATATTTT. It codes for CASSYSSWTAASPSSGNTIYF.

This clonotype was counted only a few times. V and J are TRBV2 and TRBJ2-5; 9 nucleotides align to TRBD2. The length of the CDR3 is 15 residues. CDR1 SNHLY and CDR2 FYNNEI come from the germline V gene. The J segment lost 6 bases and the V segment lost 5 bases, leaving 10 bases of the junction unmatched. The CDR3 sequence: CASSLGGGARQTQYF. CDR3 sequence (DNA): TGTGCCAGCAGTCTGGGCGGGGGGGCCCGACAGACCCAGTACTTC.

This clonotype occurred a few times. The CDR3 reads CAWSNGNYEQYF. CDR3 DNA sequence: TGTGCCTGGAGCAACGGTAACTACGAGCAGTACTTC. The chain employs TRBV30 and TRBJ2-7; D unresolved. The CDR3 runs 12 residues. The germline V gene has CDR1 GTSNPN and CDR2 SVGIG (reference sequence). Trimming removed 3 bases at V and 3 bases at J, with 9 bases between.

This clonotype was recorded many times. The chain carries TRBV7-9 and TRBJ2-3; 9 nucleotides align to TRBD2. The ends lost 0 bases at V and 2 bases at J; junction bases unmatched: 3. The CDR3 runs to 16 residues. Germline V CDR1 and CDR2: SEHNR, FQNEAQ (reference sequence). This CDR3 reads CASSLALAGNTDTQYF. CDR3 nucleotide sequence: TGTGCCAGCAGCTTAGCGCTAGCGGGGAACACAGATACGCAGTATTTT. The full variable domain, in which reference TRBV7-9 and TRBJ2-3 provide the parts outside the CDR3, is DTGVSQNPRHKITKRGQNVTFRCDPISEHNRLYWYRQTLGQGPEFLTYFQNEAQLEKSRLLSDRFSAERPKGSFSTLEIQRTEQGDSAMYLCASSLALAGNTDTQYFGPGTRLTVL.

This rearrangement joins TRBV7-8 to TRBJ2-7; 7 bases align to TRBD2. Germline V gene lookup returns CDR1 SGHVS and CDR2 FQNEAQ. The CDR3 sequence is 16 residues long. Germline trimming cut 0 bases from V and 3 bases from J; bases unmatched to any gene: 8. The CDR3 reads CASSLATSGAIYEQYF. CDR3 nucleotide sequence: TGTGCCAGCAGCTTAGCGACGAGCGGGGCGATCTACGAGCAGTACTTC. Using reference TRBV7-8 and TRBJ2-7 for the parts outside the CDR3, the full variable domain is GAGVSQSPRYKVAKRGQDVALRCDPISGHVSLFWYQQALGQGPEFLTYFQNEAQLDKSGLPSDRFFAERPEGSVSTLKIQRTQQEDSAVYLCASSLATSGAIYEQYFGPGTRLTVT.

Details on this clonotype: With a much larger clone just one base away, this may be a read error. V is TRBV7-9 and J is TRBJ1-6; tentative D call: TRBD1 (5 bases). The CDR3 extends over 15 amino acids. Germline CDR1 SEHNR, CDR2 FQNEAQ (reference sequence). Trimming left V 5 bases short and J 10 bases short, with 18 bases between. The CDR3 DNA reads as TGTGCCAGCAGCGCCCGGAGGGAGGGGACGTCACCCCTCCACTTT. Protein product: CASSARREGTSPLHF.

Ten or more counts support this clonotype. The V gene is TRBV6-5, the J gene TRBJ2-7; possibly TRBD1 for D (5 bases). Per germline, CDR1 MNHEY and CDR2 SVGAGI. The CDR3 extends over 15 amino acids. The germline V and J ends were trimmed by 0 bases and 4 bases, with 13 bases remaining between them. CDR3 region: CASSYSQGSSYEQYF. CDR3 nucleotide sequence: TGTGCCAGCAGTTACTCCCAGGGTAGTTCGTACGAGCAGTACTTC.

This clonotype showed up many times. The chain joins TRBV9 to TRBJ1-3; D is uncertain. This CDR3 spans 14 amino acids. Germline V gene lookup returns CDR1 SGDLS and CDR2 YYNGEE. V was trimmed by 3 bases and J by 0 bases, leaving 7 bases between them. The CDR3 spells CASSGRSSGNTIYF. DNA of the CDR3: TGTGCCAGCAGCGGCAGGAGCTCTGGAAACACCATATATTTT.

This clonotype has ten or more counts. The chain is built from TRBV19 and TRBJ2-7; 8 bases fit TRBD1. This CDR3 is built from 14 residues. Trimming cost V 3 bases and J 7 bases; bases outside gene matches: 8. CDR1 is LNHDA and CDR2 is SQIVND in the germline V gene (reference sequence). The CDR3 DNA is TGTGCCAGTAGTATCTCTCAGGGGGCGGTGGAGCAGTACTTC. This sequence encodes CASSISQGAVEQYF.

This clonotype has only a few counts. This rearrangement joins TRBV10-3 to TRBJ2-1, with D perhaps matching TRBD2 (5 bases). Looked up from germline, CDR1 is ENHRY and CDR2 is SYGVKD. The germline V and J ends were trimmed by 3 bases and 8 bases, with 11 bases remaining between them. This CDR3 spans 13 amino acids. CDR3 in amino acids: CAISEEGSDEQFF. CDR3 nucleotide sequence: TGTGCCATCAGTGAAGAGGGTTCGGATGAGCAGTTCTTC.

For this clonotype: At one boundary the junction diverges from the germline segment, which might be a read error. The chain recombines TRBV27 with TRBJ1-5, with D possibly being TRBD1 (5 bases). The germline CDR1 and CDR2 sequences are MNHEY and SMNVEV (reference sequence). CDR3 length: 16 residues. The CDR3 region is CASSLQGVSSNQPRHF. DNA for the CDR3: TGTGCCAGCAGTTTACAAGGGGTCTCCTCCAATCAGCCCCGGCATTTT.

In the case of this clonotype: Mismatch with germline at one junction end may stem from a read error. This rearrangement joins TRBV11-2 to TRBJ2-1, with TRBD2 as a possible D gene (6 bases). Germline V CDR1 and CDR2: SGHAT, FQNNGV. The CDR3 extends over 14 amino acids. The CDR3 bases are TGTGCCAGCAGCTCCCGGGAGAGCTACAATGAGCAGTCCTTC. Translated, it gives CASSSRESYNEQSF.

Turning to this clonotype: A much larger clonotype is one base distant, so this may be a read error. The final CDR3 position lacks the conserved phenylalanine or tryptophan, pointing to a likely read error. The rearrangement links TRBV7-9 to TRBJ1-2; D gene unclear. Germline CDR1 and CDR2: SEHNR and FQNEAQ (reference sequence). V lost 5 bases and J lost 0, with 13 bases in between. This CDR3 is 15 amino acids long. This chain's CDR3 is CASSPIERANYGYTL. Here the CDR3 DNA reads TGTGCCAGCAGCCCCATCGAGCGAGCTAACTATGGCTACACCCTC.

This clonotype was found many times. The chain employs TRBV7-9 and TRBJ1-1; D remains ambiguous. Per germline, CDR1 SEHNR and CDR2 FQNEAQ (reference sequence). The CDR3 extends over 13 amino acids. The ends were cut back, 5 bases at V and 1 base at J, with 8 bases in the middle. The CDR3 DNA sequence: TGTGCCAGCAGCGATGGATCGAACACTGAAGCTTTCTTT. Amino acids: CASSDGSNTEAFF.

This clonotype was observed a single time. A much larger clone is a single base away; this may be a read error. This chain connects TRBV29-1 to TRBJ2-2; 7 bases are a match to TRBD2. Germline assignment: CDR1 SQVTM and CDR2 ANQGSEA. This CDR3 comprises 13 residues. This CDR3 reads CSVGRENTGGLFF. The CDR3 DNA reads TGCAGCGTGGGGCGGGAGAACACCGGGGGGCTGTTTTTT.

In this sample, this clonotype turned up many times. The genes are TRBV29-1 and TRBJ2-7; D uncertain. From germline, CDR1 is SQVTM and CDR2 ANQGSEA. The V end was cut by 2 bases, the J end by 7 bases, with 15 bases between. The length of the CDR3 is 13 residues. CDR3 region: CSVESESGIEQYF. CDR3 DNA sequence: TGCAGCGTTGAAAGTGAGTCTGGGATTGAGCAGTACTTC.